Shown below are 30 T cell receptor beta chains from a single sample sequenced in a study of somatic mutations in cytotoxic T cells in rheumatoid arthritis. This table comes from immunoSEQ multiplex PCR, and its TCRdb copy is limited to in-frame clones, with some not included. This sample has approximately 8,700 clones, with roughly 80% found just once. The sequenced material came from CD8+ T cells sorted from blood. These receptors all stem from a woman aged 50 to 65 in good health.

The chain recombines TRBV5-6 with TRBJ2-1; D gene ambiguous. The germline V gene has CDR1 SGHDT and CDR2 YYEEEE. V lost 4 bases and J 2 bases, leaving 16 bases between the germline ends. The CDR3 length is 16 residues. The CDR3 region has the DNA TGTGCCAGCAGCCGGAAAGTCTTCACAGCCTACAATGAGCAGTTCTTC. Residues: CASSRKVFTAYNEQFF.

In this sample, this clone turned up a few times. The rearrangement uses TRBV29-1 and TRBJ1-1; D remains unclear. This CDR3 comprises 13 residues. Germline values: CDR1 SQVTM, CDR2 ANQGSEA. V lost 7 bases and J 4 bases, leaving 16 bases between the germline ends. CDR3 region: CSAPGLAGTEAFF. For the CDR3, the DNA is TGCAGCGCTCCGGGTCTCGCGGGCACTGAAGCTTTCTTT.

This clone was seen a few times. This chain joins TRBV30 and TRBJ2-7; D is perhaps TRBD1 (5 bases). V gave up 5 bases and J gave up 3 bases, with 17 bases separating them. The CDR3 sequence is 14 residues long. In germline, CDR1 is GTSNPN, CDR2 SVGIG (reference sequence). CDR3 in amino acids: CAWVPAGAVYEQYF. The CDR3 DNA follows: TGTGCCTGGGTCCCTGCTGGGGCGGTCTACGAGCAGTACTTC.

The chain couples TRBV5-1 to TRBJ2-1; D gene uncertain. This CDR3 contains 11 residues. The ends were cut back, 4 bases at V and 6 bases at J, with 5 bases in the middle. Germline CDR1 reads SGHRS; CDR2 reads YFSETQ. In DNA form, the CDR3 reads TGCGCCAGCAGCCTGCGCAATGAGCAGTTCTTC. This translates into CASSLRNEQFF.

The chain carries TRBV27 and TRBJ2-3, with TRBD2 identical over 12 bases. In germline, CDR1 is MNHEY, CDR2 SMNVEV (reference sequence). CDR3 size: 16 residues. Trimming at V came to 2 bases and at J to 4 bases, leaving 4 bases not matched to a gene. The DNA for the CDR3 is TGTGCCAGCAGTTTACCTAGCGGGGGGGCCCCAGATACGCAGTATTTT. As protein: CASSLPSGGAPDTQYF.

The J gene is TRBJ2-7, the V gene TRBV27, with D unclear. V was cut by 8 bases and J by 0 bases, with 11 bases left in between. CDR3 length: 13 amino acids. CDR1 MNHEY and CDR2 SMNVEV come from the germline V gene (reference sequence). This chain's CDR3 is CASSGLSSYEQYF. The CDR3 DNA is TGTGCCAGCTCGGGTTTGAGCTCCTACGAGCAGTACTTC.

The chain uses TRBV29-1 and TRBJ2-7; TRBD1 matches at 11 bases. The germline CDR1 and CDR2 sequences are SQVTM and ANQGSEA. The CDR3 consists of 15 residues. J was trimmed by 3 bases and V by 0 bases; bases with no gene match: 4. The DNA for the CDR3 is TGCAGCGTTGAAGATTGGGGGACAGGGGGCTACGAGCAGTACTTC. Amino acid sequence: CSVEDWGTGGYEQYF.

This clone came up a few times. The genes are TRBV18 and TRBJ2-2; 9 nucleotides agree with TRBD1. From germline, CDR1 is KGHSH and CDR2 LQKENI. Trimming at V came to 3 bases and at J to 2 bases, leaving 4 bases not matched to a gene. The CDR3 covers 16 residues. CDR3 protein: CASSPSTGGNTGELFF. CDR3 bases: TGTGCCAGCTCACCTTCGACAGGGGGAAACACCGGGGAGCTGTTTTTT.

About this clone itself: The same CDR3 is also encoded by other DNA sequences in this sample. This rearrangement joins TRBV11-3 to TRBJ1-2; D ambiguous. Germline-derived CDR1 and CDR2 are SGHNT and YENEEA. CDR3 length: 15 amino acids. The V and J ends lost 6 bases and 3 bases respectively, with 17 bases between them. CDR3 region: CASSQGSSGHYGYTF. The CDR3 DNA is TGTGCCAGCAGTCAAGGGAGCTCTGGGCACTATGGCTACACCTTC.

The chain recombines TRBV7-6 with TRBJ1-1; no clear D gene. The germline V gene has CDR1 SGHVS and CDR2 FNYEAQ. V was trimmed by 2 bases and J by 4 bases, leaving 8 bases between them. This CDR3 spans 13 amino acids. CDR3 nucleotide sequence: TGTGCCAGCAGCTTATTCGGAGGCACTGAAGCTTTCTTT. Encoded protein: CASSLFGGTEAFF.

Only a few counts were recorded for this clone. The chain links TRBV6-5 to TRBJ2-7; tentatively, D is TRBD1 (6 bases). This CDR3 contains 13 residues. Trimming took 2 bases from V and 4 from J, leaving 9 bases between them. Germline assignment: CDR1 MNHEY and CDR2 SVGAGI. CDR3 sequence: CASSYGTLYEQYF. DNA for the CDR3: TGTGCCAGCAGTTACGGGACACTGTACGAGCAGTACTTC.

This clone has only a few counts. J is TRBJ1-2 and V is TRBV29-1, with TRBD1 identical over 9 bases. The ends lost 7 bases at V and 0 bases at J; junction bases unmatched: 12. Germline V lookup: CDR1 SQVTM, CDR2 ANQGSEA. The CDR3 is made up of 16 amino acids. The CDR3 DNA reads TGCAGCGCGCTAACCGGGACAGGGCTAACTAACTATGGCTACACCTTC. Protein product: CSALTGTGLTNYGYTF.

The rearrangement joins TRBV5-4 to TRBJ1-2; 7 positions match TRBD1. With 3 bases clipped from V and 2 bases from J, the junction kept 7 bases outside the gene matches. There are 15 residues in the CDR3. In germline, CDR1 is SGHNT, CDR2 YYREEE (reference sequence). The CDR3 protein is CASSSPGQINYGYTF. CDR3 DNA sequence: TGTGCCAGCAGCTCGCCGGGACAGATCAACTATGGCTACACCTTC.

The genes are TRBV6-1 and TRBJ2-7, with D unresolved. This CDR3 contains 14 residues. V lost 1 base and J lost 3, with 10 bases in between. Germline CDR1 MNHNS, CDR2 SASEGT. The chain's CDR3 is CASSEELGDYEQYF. In nucleotides, the CDR3 is TGTGCCAGCAGTGAAGAATTGGGCGACTACGAGCAGTACTTC.

In DNA form, the CDR3 reads TGTGCCAGCAGCCTCAGGGGGCAGGATAACTATGGCTACACCTTC. This sequence encodes CASSLRGQDNYGYTF. This sequence joins TRBV11-3 and TRBJ1-2; TRBD1 matches at 8 bases. CDR1 is SGHNT, CDR2 YENEEA, per germline. V lost 5 bases and J lost 1; bases outside the gene matches: 6. The CDR3 has 15 amino acids.

V gene TRBV11-1 combines with J gene TRBJ2-1; TRBD1 matches at 12 bases. The germline gives CDR1 SGHAT, CDR2 FQDESV (reference sequence). The CDR3 has 15 residues. The trim removed 4 bases at V and 7 bases at J, leaving 5 bases unmatched. This CDR3 reads CASSSRDRGPNEQFF. DNA of the CDR3: TGTGCCAGCAGCTCGAGGGACAGGGGGCCGAATGAGCAGTTCTTC.

V usage is TRBV4-1 and J usage is TRBJ2-7, with TRBD1 identical over 7 bases. CDR3 size: 16 residues. Germline V lookup: CDR1 MGHRA, CDR2 YSYEKL. J lost 0 bases, V lost 2 bases, and 7 bases had no gene match. The CDR3 reads CASSQITGTVSYEQYF. In DNA, the CDR3 is TGCGCCAGCAGCCAAATAACCGGGACAGTCTCCTACGAGCAGTACTTC.

This clone was seen just once. The V and J genes are TRBV27 and TRBJ2-7, with TRBD1 as a possible D gene (5 bases). The V and J ends lost 6 bases and 3 bases respectively, with 6 bases between them. Germline CDR1 is MNHEY and CDR2 is SMNVEV (reference sequence). The CDR3 has 11 amino acids. CDR3 DNA sequence: TGTGCCAGCAGCCAGGGCTACGAGCAGTACTTC. Residues: CASSQGYEQYF.

The V gene is TRBV4-1, the J gene TRBJ2-2; D may be TRBD1 (6 bases). V was clipped by 0 bases and J by 3 bases, with 14 bases between them. The CDR3 runs to 17 residues. Germline loops: CDR1 MGHRA, CDR2 YSYEKL. CDR3: CASSQEVRPGDTGELFF. CDR3 bases: TGCGCCAGCAGCCAAGAGGTACGGCCAGGGGACACCGGGGAGCTGTTTTTT.

This chain uses TRBV2 with TRBJ2-7, with 9 bases identical to TRBD1. This CDR3 is built from 15 residues. CDR1 SNHLY and CDR2 FYNNEI come from the germline V gene. J lost 5 bases, V lost 2 bases, and 7 bases had no gene match. CDR3 DNA: TGTGCCAGCAGTGAATGGACAGGGGAGGGCCACGAGCAGTACTTC. Translating it yields CASSEWTGEGHEQYF. Drawing the rest from reference TRBV2 and TRBJ2-7, the complete variable domain is EPEVTQTPSHQVTQMGQEVILRCVPISNHLYFYWYRQILGQKVEFLVSFYNNEISEKSEIFDDQFSVERPDGSNFTLKIRSTKLEDSAMYFCASSEWTGEGHEQYFGPGTRLTVT.

This clone was observed a few times. The gene calls are TRBV19 and TRBJ2-1, with D possibly TRBD1 on 5 matching bases. The CDR3 is made up of 13 amino acids. Per germline, CDR1 LNHDA and CDR2 SQIVND (reference sequence). V shed 5 bases and J shed 5 bases, with 10 bases lying between them. This CDR3 reads CASSPDRNNEQFF. The CDR3 DNA reads TGTGCCAGTAGTCCTGACAGAAACAATGAGCAGTTCTTC. The full variable domain, rest sourced from reference TRBV19 and TRBJ2-1, is DGGITQSPKYLFRKEGQNVTLSCEQNLNHDAMYWYRQDPGQGLRLIYYSQIVNDFQKGDIAEGYSVSREKKESFPLTVTSAQKNPTAFYLCASSPDRNNEQFFGPGTRLTVL.

This chain's CDR3 is CASSVDTGFGGTGELFF. DNA for the CDR3: TGTGCCAGCAGCGTAGACACAGGGTTTGGGGGCACCGGGGAGCTGTTTTTT. The chain uses TRBV9 and TRBJ2-2, with TRBD1 as a possible D gene (6 bases). Germline CDR1 SGDLS, CDR2 YYNGEE. V gave up 0 bases and J gave up 4 bases, with 16 bases separating them. This CDR3 comprises 17 residues.

The rearrangement uses TRBV19 and TRBJ1-2, with 7 positions matching TRBD1. The CDR3 spans 14 residues. The V gene's germline CDR1 is LNHDA and CDR2 SQIVND (reference sequence). The trim removed 6 bases at V and 7 bases at J, leaving 11 bases unmatched. The CDR3 spells CASRQTGFYVGYTF. DNA of the CDR3: TGTGCCAGTAGACAGACAGGGTTTTATGTTGGCTACACCTTC.

The chain uses TRBV27 and TRBJ2-7, with 9 bases that match TRBD1. This CDR3 is 17 amino acids long. Germline CDR1 reads MNHEY; CDR2 reads SMNVEV (reference sequence). V lost 3 bases, J lost 2 bases, and 11 bases stayed unmatched. The CDR3 here is CASSLALTGGAPYEQYF. In nucleotides, the CDR3 is TGTGCCAGCAGTTTGGCCCTAACAGGGGGCGCGCCCTACGAGCAGTACTTC.

The chain has TRBV6-4 and TRBJ2-2; 7 bases fit TRBD1. Germline V gene data show CDR1 as MRHNA and CDR2 as SNTAGT. The CDR3 is made up of 15 amino acids. V was pared by 2 bases and J by 7 bases, with 7 bases of the junction left unmatched. In DNA, the CDR3 is TGTGCCAGCAGTGACATGCCGGGACAGAGCGGGGAGCTGTTTTTT. Residues: CASSDMPGQSGELFF.

The genes are TRBV7-2 and TRBJ2-5, with 8 bases fitting TRBD1. The DNA end lines up better with TRBJ2-7; the J call may be wrong. The CDR3 sequence is 15 residues long. Looked up from germline, CDR1 is SGHTA and CDR2 is FQGNSA. The CDR3 loop is CASSSAPGGGYEQYF. In DNA form, the CDR3 reads TGTGCCAGCAGCTCTGCCCCAGGGGGCGGCTACGAGCAGTACTTC.

Here the CDR3 reads CASGQGNTGELFF. Written as DNA, the CDR3 is TGTGCCTCGGGACAGGGGAACACCGGGGAGCTGTTTTTT. The chain recombines TRBV10-3 with TRBJ2-2; 9 bases line up with TRBD1. Germline V lookup: CDR1 ENHRY, CDR2 SYGVKD. The CDR3 sequence is 13 residues long. Losses at the gene ends were 11 bases for V and 1 base for J; bases not matched to a gene: 2.

J is TRBJ2-7 and V is TRBV6-1; TRBD2 agrees at 8 bases. CDR1 and CDR2 (germline): MNHNS, SASEGT. The CDR3 is 14 residues long. V shed 7 bases and J 1 base; nucleotides not matched to a gene: 6. The CDR3, as DNA: TGTGCCAGCACCTTAAGCGGGGGTTCCTACGAGCAGTACTTC. Its protein product is CASTLSGGSYEQYF.

The chain carries TRBV29-1 and TRBJ2-7, with D perhaps matching TRBD2 (6 bases). Trimming removed 4 bases at V and 0 bases at J, with 19 bases between. Germline V lookup: CDR1 SQVTM, CDR2 ANQGSEA. CDR3 length equals 16 residues. For the CDR3, the DNA is TGCAGCGTTGGTCAGTATGGCGGGGCCAGCTCCTACGAGCAGTACTTC. Protein sequence: CSVGQYGGASSYEQYF.

The chain links TRBV28 to TRBJ1-6; 7 bases align to TRBD1. Germline loops: CDR1 MDHEN, CDR2 SYDVKM. The CDR3 sequence is 17 residues long. Losses at the gene ends were 2 bases for V and 7 bases for J; bases not matched to a gene: 11. CDR3 bases: TGTGCCAGCAGTTTAATAGAACAGGGGTTCTTGAATTCACCCCTCCACTTT. It encodes CASSLIEQGFLNSPLHF.